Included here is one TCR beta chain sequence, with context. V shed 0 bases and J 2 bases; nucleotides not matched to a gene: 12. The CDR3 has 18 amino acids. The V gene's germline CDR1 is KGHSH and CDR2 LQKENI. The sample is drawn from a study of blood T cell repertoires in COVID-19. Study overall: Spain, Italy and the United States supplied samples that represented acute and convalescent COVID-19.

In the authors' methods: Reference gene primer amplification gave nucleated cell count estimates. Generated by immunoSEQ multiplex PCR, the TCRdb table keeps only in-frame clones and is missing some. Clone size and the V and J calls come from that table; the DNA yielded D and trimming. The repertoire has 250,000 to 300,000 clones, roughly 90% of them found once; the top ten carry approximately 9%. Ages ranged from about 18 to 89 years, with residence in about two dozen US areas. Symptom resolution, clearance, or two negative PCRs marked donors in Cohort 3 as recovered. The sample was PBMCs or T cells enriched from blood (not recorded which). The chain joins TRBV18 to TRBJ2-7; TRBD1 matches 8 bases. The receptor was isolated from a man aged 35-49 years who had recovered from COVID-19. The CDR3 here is CASSPPWTGTGGTYEQYF. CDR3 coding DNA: TGTGCCAGCTCACCACCGTGGACAGGGACCGGAGGGACCTACGAGCAGTACTTC.